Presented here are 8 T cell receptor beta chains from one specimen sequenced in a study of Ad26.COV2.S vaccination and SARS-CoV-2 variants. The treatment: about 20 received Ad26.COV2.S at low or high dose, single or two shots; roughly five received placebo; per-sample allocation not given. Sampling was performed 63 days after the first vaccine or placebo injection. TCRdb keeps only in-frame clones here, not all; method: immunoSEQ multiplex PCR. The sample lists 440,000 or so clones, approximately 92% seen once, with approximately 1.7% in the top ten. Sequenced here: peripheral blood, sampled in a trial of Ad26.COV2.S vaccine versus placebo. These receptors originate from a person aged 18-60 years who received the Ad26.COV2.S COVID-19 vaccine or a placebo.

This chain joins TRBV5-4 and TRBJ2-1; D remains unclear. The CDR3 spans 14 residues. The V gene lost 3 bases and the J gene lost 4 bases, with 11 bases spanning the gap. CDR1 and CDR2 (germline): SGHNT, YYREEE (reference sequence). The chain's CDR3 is CASSSPRRYNEQFF. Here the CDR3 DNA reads TGTGCCAGCAGCTCTCCCCGCCGATACAATGAGCAGTTCTTC. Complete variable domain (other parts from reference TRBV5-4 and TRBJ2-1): ETGVTQSPTHLIKTRGQQVTLRCSSQSGHNTVSWYQQALGQGPQFIFQYYREEENGRGNFPPRFSGLQFPNYSSELNVNALELDDSALYLCASSSPRRYNEQFFGPGTRLTVL.

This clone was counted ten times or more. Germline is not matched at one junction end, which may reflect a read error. The CDR3 sequence: CASSLGLGTAHF. The CDR3 nucleotides read TGTGCCAGCAGTTTAGGACTAGGGACAGCACACTTC. The chain uses TRBV12-3 or TRBV12-4 and TRBJ2-7, with D tentatively TRBD1 (7 bases). The CDR3 covers 12 residues.

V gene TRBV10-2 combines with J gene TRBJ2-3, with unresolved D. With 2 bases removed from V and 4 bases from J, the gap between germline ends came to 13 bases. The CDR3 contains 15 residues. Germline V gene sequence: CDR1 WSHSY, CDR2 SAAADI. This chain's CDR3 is CASSEGSFDADTQYF. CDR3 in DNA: TGCGCCAGCAGTGAGGGCTCCTTTGACGCAGATACGCAGTATTTT.

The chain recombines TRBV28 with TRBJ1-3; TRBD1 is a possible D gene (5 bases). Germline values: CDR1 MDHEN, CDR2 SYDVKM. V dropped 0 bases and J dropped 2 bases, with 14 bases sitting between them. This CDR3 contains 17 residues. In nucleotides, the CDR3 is TGTGCCAGCAGTTTATGGGGGGGTACTGCAACTGGAAACACCATATATTTT. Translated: CASSLWGGTATGNTIYF.

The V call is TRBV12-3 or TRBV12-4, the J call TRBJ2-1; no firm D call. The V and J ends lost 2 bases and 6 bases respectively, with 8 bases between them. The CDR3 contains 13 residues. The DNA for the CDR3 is TGTGCCAGCAGTTTATTGGGCCTCAATGAGCAGTTCTTC. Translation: CASSLLGLNEQFF.

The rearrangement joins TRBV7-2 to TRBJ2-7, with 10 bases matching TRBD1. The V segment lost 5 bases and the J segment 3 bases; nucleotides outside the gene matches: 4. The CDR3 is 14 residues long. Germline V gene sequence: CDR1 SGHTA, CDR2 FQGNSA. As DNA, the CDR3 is TGTGCCAGCAGCCCGCGGACAGGGGGCTACGAGCAGTACTTC. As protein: CASSPRTGGYEQYF.

The CDR3 coding sequence is TGCGCCAGCAGTGCCAACAAGAACACTGAAGCTTTCTTT. Translation gives CASSANKNTEAFF. The J gene is TRBJ1-1, the V gene TRBV10-2, with D unclear. V was trimmed by 4 bases and J by 1 base, leaving 7 bases between them. The V gene's germline CDR1 is WSHSY and CDR2 SAAADI. The CDR3 totals 13 residues.

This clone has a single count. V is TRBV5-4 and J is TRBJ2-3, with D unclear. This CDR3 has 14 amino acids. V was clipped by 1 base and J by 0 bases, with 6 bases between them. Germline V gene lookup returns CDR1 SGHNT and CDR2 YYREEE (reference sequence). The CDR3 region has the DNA TGTGCCAGCAGCTTGACACCGAGCACAGATACGCAGTATTTT. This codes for CASSLTPSTDTQYF.